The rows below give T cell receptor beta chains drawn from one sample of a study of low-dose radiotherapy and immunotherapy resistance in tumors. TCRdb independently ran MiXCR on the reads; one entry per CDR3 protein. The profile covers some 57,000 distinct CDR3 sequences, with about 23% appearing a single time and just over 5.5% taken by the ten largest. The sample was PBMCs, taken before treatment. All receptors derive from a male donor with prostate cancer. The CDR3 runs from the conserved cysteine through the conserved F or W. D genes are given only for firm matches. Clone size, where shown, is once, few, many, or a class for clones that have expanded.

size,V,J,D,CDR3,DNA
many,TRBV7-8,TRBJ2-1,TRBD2,CASSPPGIAGYNEQFF,TGTGCCAGCAGCCCGCCGGGGATAGCGGGTTACAATGAGCAGTTCTTC
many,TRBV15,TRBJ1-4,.,CATSRDGVFNEKLFF,TGTGCCACCAGCAGAGATGGTGTGTTTAATGAAAAACTGTTTTTT
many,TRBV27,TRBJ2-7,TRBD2,CASSGAGEAFYEQYF,TGTGCCAGCAGTGGAGCGGGAGAAGCTTTCTACGAGCAGTACTTC
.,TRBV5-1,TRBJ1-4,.,CASKLGEDEKLFF,TGCGCCAGCAAATTGGGGGAGGATGAAAAACTGTTTTTT
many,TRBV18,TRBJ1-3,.,CASSPKSTVSSGNTIYF,TGTGCCAGCTCGCCCAAATCGACGGTTAGCTCTGGAAACACCATATATTTT
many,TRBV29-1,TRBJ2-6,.,CSVGHGVAGANVLTF,TGCAGCGTTGGGCACGGGGTAGCAGGGGCCAACGTCCTGACTTTC
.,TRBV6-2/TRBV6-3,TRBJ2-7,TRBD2,CASSDGPTSGSYEQYF,TGTGCCAGCAGTGACGGGCCGACTAGCGGGAGCTACGAGCAGTACTTC
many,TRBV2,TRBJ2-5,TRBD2,CASRRRGVQETQYF,TGTGCCAGCAGGCGGCGGGGGGTCCAAGAGACCCAGTACTTC
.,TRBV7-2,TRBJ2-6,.,CASSRNRDLGANVLTF,TGTGCCAGCAGCAGGAACAGGGATCTTGGGGCCAACGTCCTGACTTTC
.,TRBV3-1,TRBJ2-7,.,CASSQDLLSEQYF,TGTGCCAGCAGCCAAGATCTGCTAAGCGAGCAGTACTTC
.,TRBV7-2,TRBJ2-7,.,CASSLTLFYEQYF,TGTGCCAGCAGCTTGACCCTCTTCTACGAGCAGTACTTC
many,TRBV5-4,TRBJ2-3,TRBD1,CASSPPPGTGTQYF,TGTGCCAGCAGCCCACCTCCCGGGACAGGGACGCAGTATTTT
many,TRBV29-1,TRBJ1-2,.,CSVERVNGYGYTF,TGCAGCGTTGAGAGGGTAAATGGATATGGCTACACCTTC
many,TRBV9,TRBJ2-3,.,CASSVGTGSSTDTQYF,TGTGCCAGCAGCGTAGGCACTGGTAGTAGCACAGATACGCAGTATTTT
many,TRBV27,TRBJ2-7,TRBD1,CASSQDRGSTYEQYF,TGTGCCAGCAGCCAAGACAGGGGCTCTACCTACGAGCAGTACTTC
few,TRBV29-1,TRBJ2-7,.,CSVRRDWSYEQYF,TGCAGCGTTCGCCGGGACTGGTCCTACGAGCAGTACTTC
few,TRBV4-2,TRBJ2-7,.,CASSQEARRGTRSYEQYF,TGTGCCAGCAGCCAAGAAGCTCGTCGCGGGACTCGCTCCTACGAGCAGTACTTC
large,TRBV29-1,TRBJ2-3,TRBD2,CSVAGTRISTDTQYF,TGCAGCGTTGCCGGGACTAGGATATCGACAGATACGCAGTATTTT
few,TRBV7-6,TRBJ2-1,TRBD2,CASSLAASGREQFF,TGTGCCAGCAGCTTAGCGGCTAGCGGGAGGGAGCAGTTCTTC
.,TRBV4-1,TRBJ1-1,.,CASSPMDTENVNTEAFF,TGCGCCAGCAGCCCAATGGACACCGAAAACGTGAACACTGAAGCTTTCTTT
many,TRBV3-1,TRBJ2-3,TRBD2,CASSQAASGGHTQYF,TGTGCCAGCAGCCAGGCAGCTAGCGGGGGACATACGCAGTATTTT
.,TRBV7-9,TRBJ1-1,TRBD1,CASSYGTGEAFF,TGTGCCAGCAGCTACGGGACAGGTGAAGCTTTCTTT
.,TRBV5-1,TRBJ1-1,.,CASSLGQMNTEAFF,TGCGCCAGCAGCTTGGGACAGATGAACACTGAAGCTTTCTTT
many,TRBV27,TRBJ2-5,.,CASTFWTGWETQYF,TGTGCCAGCACTTTCTGGACGGGATGGGAGACCCAGTACTTC
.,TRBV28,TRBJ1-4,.,CASSYGGANEKLFFF,.
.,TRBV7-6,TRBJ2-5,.,CASRPWGDWQETQYF,TGTGCCAGCAGACCCTGGGGGGACTGGCAAGAGACCCAGTACTTC
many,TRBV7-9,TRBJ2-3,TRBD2,CASSFGLAGGQRTDTQYF,TGTGCCAGCAGCTTCGGACTAGCGGGAGGCCAGCGCACAGATACGCAGTATTTT